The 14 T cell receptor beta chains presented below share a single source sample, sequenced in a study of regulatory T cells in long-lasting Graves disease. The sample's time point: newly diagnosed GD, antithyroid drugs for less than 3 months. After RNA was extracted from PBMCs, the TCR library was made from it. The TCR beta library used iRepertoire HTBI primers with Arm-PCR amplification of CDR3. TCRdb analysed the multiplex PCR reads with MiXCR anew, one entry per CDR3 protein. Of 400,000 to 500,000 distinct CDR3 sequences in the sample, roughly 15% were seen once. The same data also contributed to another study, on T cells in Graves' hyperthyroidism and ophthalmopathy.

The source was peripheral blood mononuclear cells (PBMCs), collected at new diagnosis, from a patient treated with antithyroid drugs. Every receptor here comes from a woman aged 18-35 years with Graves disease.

The CDR3 spells CASSQTGVYTEAFF. CDR3 DNA sequence: TGTGCCAGCAGCCAAACAGGAGTTTACACTGAAGCTTTCTTT. This rearrangement joins TRBV3-1 to TRBJ1-1; perhaps TRBD1 as D (5 bases). CDR1 is LGHDT and CDR2 is YNNKEL in the germline V gene (reference sequence). V lost 2 bases and J 3 bases, leaving 10 bases between the germline ends. This CDR3 comprises 14 residues. Drawing the rest from reference TRBV3-1 and TRBJ1-1, the complete variable domain is DTAVSQTPKYLVTQMGNDKSIKCEQNLGHDTMYWYKQDSKKFLKIMFSYNNKELIINETVPNRFSPKSPDKAHLNLHINSLELGDSAVYFCASSQTGVYTEAFFGQGTRLTVV.

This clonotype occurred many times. DNA of the CDR3: TGTGCCAGCAGTTTAACCAGCGACATCACCTACGAGCAGTACTTC. This translates into CASSLTSDITYEQYF. This chain joins TRBV27 and TRBJ2-7, with D uncertain. This CDR3 spans 15 amino acids. The V gene lost 2 bases and the J gene lost 2 bases, with 13 bases spanning the gap. Germline assignment: CDR1 MNHEY and CDR2 SMNVEV (reference sequence).

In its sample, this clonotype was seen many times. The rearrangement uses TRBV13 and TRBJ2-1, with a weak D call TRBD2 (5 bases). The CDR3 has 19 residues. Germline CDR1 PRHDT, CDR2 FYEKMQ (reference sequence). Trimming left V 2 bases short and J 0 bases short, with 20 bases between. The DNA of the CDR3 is TGTGCCAGCAGCTTATCCCCGGACTGGACGGGAAGCTCCTACAATGAGCAGTTCTTC. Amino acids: CASSLSPDWTGSSYNEQFF. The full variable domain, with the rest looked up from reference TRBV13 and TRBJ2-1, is AAGVIQSPRHLIKEKRETATLKCYPIPRHDTVYWYQQGPGQDPQFLISFYEKMQSDKGSIPDRFSAQQFSDYHSELNMSSLELGDSALYFCASSLSPDWTGSSYNEQFFGPGTRLTVL.

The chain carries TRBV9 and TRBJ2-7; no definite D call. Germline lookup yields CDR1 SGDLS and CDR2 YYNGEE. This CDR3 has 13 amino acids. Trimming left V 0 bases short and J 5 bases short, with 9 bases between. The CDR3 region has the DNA TGTGCCAGCAGCGTAGTCCCAGGAGACGAGCAGTACTTC. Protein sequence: CASSVVPGDEQYF.

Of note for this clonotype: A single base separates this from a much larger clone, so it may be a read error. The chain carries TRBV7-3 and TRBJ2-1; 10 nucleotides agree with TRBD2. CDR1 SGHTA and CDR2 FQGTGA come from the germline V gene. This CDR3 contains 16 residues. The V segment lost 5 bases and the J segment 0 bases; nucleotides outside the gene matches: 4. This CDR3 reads CASSRSGRSSYNEQFF. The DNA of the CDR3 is TGTGCCAGCAGCCGTAGCGGGAGGAGCTCCTACAATGAGCAGTTCTTC.

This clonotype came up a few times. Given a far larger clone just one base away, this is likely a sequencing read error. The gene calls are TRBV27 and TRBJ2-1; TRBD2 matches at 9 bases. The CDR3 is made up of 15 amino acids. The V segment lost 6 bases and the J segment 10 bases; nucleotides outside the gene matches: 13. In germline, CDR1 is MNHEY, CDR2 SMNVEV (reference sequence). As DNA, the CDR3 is TGTGCCAGCAGACCCCCGGGACTAGCCTCCTACGAGCAGTTCTTC. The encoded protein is CASRPPGLASYEQFF.

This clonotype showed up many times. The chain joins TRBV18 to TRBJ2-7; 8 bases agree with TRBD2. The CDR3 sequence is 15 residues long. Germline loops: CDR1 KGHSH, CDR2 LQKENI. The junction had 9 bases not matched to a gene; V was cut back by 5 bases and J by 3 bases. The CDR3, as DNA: TGTGCCAGCTCAAGTAAGACTGGGACTAGCTACGAGCAGTACTTC. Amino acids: CASSSKTGTSYEQYF.

CDR3 loop: CASRMDRSTTGELFF. CDR3 DNA sequence: TGTGCCAGCAGAATGGACAGGTCAACCACCGGGGAGCTGTTTTTT. The rearrangement joins TRBV6-1 to TRBJ2-2; 7 bases agree with TRBD1. Unmatched junction bases numbered 8, after V lost 6 bases and J lost 4 bases. The CDR3 runs to 15 residues. Germline CDR1 and CDR2: MNHNS and SASEGT.

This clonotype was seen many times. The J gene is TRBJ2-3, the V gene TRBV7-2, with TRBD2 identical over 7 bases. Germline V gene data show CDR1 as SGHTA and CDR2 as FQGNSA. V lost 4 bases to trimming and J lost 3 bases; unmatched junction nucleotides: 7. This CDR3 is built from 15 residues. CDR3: CASSYGAGVTDTQYF. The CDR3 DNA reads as TGTGCCAGCAGCTACGGGGCGGGGGTGACAGATACGCAGTATTTT.

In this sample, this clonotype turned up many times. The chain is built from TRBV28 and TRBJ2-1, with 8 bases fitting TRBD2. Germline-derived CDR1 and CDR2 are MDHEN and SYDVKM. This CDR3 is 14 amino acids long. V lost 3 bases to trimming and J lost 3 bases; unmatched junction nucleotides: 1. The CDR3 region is CASSFLAGYNEQFF. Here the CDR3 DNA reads TGTGCCAGCAGTTTCCTAGCGGGCTACAATGAGCAGTTCTTC.

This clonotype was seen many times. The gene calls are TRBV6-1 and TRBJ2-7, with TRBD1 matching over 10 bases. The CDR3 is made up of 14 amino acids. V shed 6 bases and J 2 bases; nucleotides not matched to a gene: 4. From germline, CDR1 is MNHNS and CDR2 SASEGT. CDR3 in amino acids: CASRRDRGTYEQYF. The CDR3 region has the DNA TGTGCCAGCAGAAGGGACAGGGGTACCTACGAGCAGTACTTC.

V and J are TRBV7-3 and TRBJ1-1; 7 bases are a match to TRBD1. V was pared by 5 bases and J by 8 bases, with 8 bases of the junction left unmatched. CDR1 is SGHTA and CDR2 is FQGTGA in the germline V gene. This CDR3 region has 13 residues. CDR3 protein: CASSLLGTEEAFF. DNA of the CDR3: TGTGCCAGCAGCCTACTCGGGACAGAGGAAGCTTTCTTT.

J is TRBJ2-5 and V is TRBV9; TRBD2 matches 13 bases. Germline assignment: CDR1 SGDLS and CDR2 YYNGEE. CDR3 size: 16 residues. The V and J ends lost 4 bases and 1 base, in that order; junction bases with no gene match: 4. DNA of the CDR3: TGTGCCAGCAGCACGGGACTAGCGGGAACCCAAGAGACCCAGTACTTC. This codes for CASSTGLAGTQETQYF.

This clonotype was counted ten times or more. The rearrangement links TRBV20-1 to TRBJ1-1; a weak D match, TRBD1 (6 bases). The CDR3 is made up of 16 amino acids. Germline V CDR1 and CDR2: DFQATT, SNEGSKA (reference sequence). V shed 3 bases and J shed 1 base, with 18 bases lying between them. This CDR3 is CSASDSRGQPNTEAFF. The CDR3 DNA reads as TGCAGTGCTAGCGACAGCAGGGGACAACCGAACACTGAAGCTTTCTTT.